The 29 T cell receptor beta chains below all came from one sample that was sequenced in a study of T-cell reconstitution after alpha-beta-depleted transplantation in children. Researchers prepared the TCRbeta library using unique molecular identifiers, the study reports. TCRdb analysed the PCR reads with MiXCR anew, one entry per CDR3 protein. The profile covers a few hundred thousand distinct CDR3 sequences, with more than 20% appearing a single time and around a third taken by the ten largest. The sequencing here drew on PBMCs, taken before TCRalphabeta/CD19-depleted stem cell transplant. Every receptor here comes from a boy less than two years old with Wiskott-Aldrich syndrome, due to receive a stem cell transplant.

The CDR3 loop is CSASNLQGVTYEQYF. For the CDR3, the DNA is TGCAGTGCTTCTAACCTCCAAGGGGTCACCTACGAGCAGTACTTC. The chain combines TRBV20-1 with TRBJ2-7; weak D call: TRBD1 (5 bases). The germline V gene has CDR1 DFQATT and CDR2 SNEGSKA (reference sequence). The CDR3 has 15 residues. The V and J ends lost 5 bases and 2 bases respectively, with 19 bases between them.

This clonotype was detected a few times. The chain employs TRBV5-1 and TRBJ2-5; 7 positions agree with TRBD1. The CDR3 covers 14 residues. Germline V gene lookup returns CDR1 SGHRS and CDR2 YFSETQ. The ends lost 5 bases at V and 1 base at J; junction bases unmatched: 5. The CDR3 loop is CASSRTGLQETQYF. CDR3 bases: TGCGCCAGCAGTAGGACAGGCCTCCAAGAGACCCAGTACTTC.

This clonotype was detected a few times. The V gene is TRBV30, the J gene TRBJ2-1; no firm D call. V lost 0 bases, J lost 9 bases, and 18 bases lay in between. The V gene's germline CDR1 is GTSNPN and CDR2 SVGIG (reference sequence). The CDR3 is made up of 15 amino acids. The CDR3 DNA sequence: TGTGCCTGGAGTGTACGCGCCTCCTTTGGTTTTGAGCAGTTCTTC. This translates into CAWSVRASFGFEQFF.

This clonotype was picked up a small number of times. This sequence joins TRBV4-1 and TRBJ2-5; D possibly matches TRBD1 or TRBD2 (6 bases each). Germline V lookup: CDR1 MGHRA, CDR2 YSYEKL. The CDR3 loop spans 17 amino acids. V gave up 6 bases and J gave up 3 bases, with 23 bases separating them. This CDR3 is CASRVVPGDSGKETQYF. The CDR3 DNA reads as TGCGCCAGCAGAGTGGTTCCAGGGGATAGCGGAAAAGAGACCCAGTACTTC.

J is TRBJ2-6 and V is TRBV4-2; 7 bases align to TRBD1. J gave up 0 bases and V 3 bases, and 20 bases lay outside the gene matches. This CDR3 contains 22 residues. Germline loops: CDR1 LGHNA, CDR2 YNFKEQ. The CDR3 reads CASSHYRLTGDHHSSGANVLTF. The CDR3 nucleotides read TGTGCCAGCAGCCACTACCGCCTAACAGGGGACCACCATTCCTCTGGGGCCAACGTCCTGACTTTC.

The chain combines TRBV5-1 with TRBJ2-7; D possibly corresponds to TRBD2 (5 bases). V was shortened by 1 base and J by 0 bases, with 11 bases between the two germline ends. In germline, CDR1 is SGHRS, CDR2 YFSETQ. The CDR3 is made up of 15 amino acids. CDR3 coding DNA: TGCGCCAGCAGCTTGATGAGCGGTCGCTCCTACGAGCAGTACTTC. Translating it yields CASSLMSGRSYEQYF. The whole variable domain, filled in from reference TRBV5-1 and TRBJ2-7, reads KAGVTQTPRYLIKTRGQQVTLSCSPISGHRSVSWYQQTPGQGLQFLFEYFSETQRNKGNFPGRFSGRQFSNSRSEMNVSTLELGDSALYLCASSLMSGRSYEQYFGPGTRLTVT.

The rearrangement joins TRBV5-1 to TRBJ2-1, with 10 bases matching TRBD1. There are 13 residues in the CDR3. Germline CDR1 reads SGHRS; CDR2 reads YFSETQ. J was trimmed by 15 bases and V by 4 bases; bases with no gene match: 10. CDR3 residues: CASSLTGTGVLFF. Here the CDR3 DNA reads TGCGCCAGCAGCCTCACCGGGACAGGGGTACTGTTCTTC.

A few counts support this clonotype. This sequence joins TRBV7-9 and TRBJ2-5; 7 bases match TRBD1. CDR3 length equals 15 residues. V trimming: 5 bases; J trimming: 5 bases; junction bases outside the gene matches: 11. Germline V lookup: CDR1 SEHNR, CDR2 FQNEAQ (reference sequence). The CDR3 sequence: CASSRMDRRRETQYF. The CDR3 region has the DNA TGTGCCAGCAGCCGTATGGACAGGAGACGGGAGACCCAGTACTTC. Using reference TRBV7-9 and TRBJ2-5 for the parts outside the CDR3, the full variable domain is DTGVSQNPRHKITKRGQNVTFRCDPISEHNRLYWYRQTLGQGPEFLTYFQNEAQLEKSRLLSDRFSAERPKGSFSTLEIQRTEQGDSAMYLCASSRMDRRRETQYFGPGTRLLVL.

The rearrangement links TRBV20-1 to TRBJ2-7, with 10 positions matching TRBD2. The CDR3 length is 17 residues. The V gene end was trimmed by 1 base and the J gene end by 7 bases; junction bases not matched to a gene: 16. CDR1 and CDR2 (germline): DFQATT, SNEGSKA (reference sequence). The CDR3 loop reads CSARVGLARSSRREQYF. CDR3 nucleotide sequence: TGCAGTGCTAGAGTGGGACTAGCGCGATCCAGCCGGCGGGAGCAGTACTTC.

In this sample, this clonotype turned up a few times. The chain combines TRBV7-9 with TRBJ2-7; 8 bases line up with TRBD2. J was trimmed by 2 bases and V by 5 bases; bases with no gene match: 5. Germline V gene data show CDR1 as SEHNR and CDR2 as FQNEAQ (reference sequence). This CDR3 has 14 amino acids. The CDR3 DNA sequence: TGTGCCAGCAGCAATGCGGGGGGCACCTACGAGCAGTACTTC. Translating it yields CASSNAGGTYEQYF.

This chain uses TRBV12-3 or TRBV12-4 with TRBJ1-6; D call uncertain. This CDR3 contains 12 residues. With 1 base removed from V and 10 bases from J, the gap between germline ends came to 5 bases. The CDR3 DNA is TGTGCCAGCAGTTTAGAAGAATCACCCCTCCACTTT. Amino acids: CASSLEESPLHF.

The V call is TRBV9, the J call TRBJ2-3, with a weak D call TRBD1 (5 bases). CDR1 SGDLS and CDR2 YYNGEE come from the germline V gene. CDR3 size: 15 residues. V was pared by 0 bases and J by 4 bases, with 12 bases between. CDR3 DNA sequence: TGTGCCAGCAGCGTAGTTTGGTGGGGCGCAGATACGCAGTATTTT. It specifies CASSVVWWGADTQYF.

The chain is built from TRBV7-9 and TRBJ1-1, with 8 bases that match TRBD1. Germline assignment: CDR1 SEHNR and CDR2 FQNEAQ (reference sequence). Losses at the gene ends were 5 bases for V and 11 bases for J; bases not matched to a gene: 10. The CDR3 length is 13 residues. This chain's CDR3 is CASSVSGTGEAFF. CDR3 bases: TGTGCCAGCAGCGTCTCTGGGACAGGTGAGGCTTTCTTT.

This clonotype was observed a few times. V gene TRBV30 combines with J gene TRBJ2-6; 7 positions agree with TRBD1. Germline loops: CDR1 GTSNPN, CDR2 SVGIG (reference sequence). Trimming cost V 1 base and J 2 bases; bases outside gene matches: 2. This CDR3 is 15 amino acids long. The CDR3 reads CAWSGTGPGANVLTF. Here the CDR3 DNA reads TGTGCCTGGAGTGGGACAGGCCCTGGGGCCAACGTCCTGACTTTC.

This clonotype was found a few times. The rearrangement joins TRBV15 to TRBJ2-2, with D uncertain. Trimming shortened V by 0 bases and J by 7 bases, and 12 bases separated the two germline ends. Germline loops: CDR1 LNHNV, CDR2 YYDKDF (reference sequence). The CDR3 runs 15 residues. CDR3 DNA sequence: TGTGCCACCAGCAGAGATCCTGTAGGCAGCGGGGAGCTGTTTTTT. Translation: CATSRDPVGSGELFF.

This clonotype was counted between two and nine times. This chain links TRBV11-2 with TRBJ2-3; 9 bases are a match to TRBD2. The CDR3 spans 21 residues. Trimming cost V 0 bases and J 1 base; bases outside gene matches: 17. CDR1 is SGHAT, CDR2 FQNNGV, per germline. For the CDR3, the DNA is TGTGCCAGCAGCTTAGATTACCGGGCCAGCGGGAGGAGATGGGGCACAGATACGCAGTATTTT. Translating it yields CASSLDYRASGRRWGTDTQYF.

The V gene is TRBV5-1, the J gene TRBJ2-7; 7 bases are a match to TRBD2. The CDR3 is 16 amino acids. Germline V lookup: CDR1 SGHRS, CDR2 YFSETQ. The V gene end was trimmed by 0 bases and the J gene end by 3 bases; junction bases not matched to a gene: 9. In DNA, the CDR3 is TGCGCCAGCAGCTTGGGGGGGAGCGGGATCCTCTACGAGCAGTACTTC. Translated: CASSLGGSGILYEQYF.

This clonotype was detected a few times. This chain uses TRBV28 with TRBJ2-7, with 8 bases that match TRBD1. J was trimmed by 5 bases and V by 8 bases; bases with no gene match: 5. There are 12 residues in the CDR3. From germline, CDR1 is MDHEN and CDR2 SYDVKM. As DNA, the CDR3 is TGTGCCAGCGGACAGGGCCCCCACGAGCAGTACTTC. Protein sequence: CASGQGPHEQYF.

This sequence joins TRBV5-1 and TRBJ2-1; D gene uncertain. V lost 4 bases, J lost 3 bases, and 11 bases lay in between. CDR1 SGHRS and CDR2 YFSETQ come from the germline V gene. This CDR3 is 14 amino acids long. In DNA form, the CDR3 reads TGCGCCAGCAGCACCGAGACTCGCTACAATGAGCAGTTCTTC. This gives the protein CASSTETRYNEQFF.

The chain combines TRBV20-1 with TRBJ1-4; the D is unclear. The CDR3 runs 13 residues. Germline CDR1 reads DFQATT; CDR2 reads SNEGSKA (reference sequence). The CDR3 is CSPYKGGGEKLFF. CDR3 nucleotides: TGCAGCCCCTACAAGGGAGGAGGGGAAAAACTGTTTTTT.

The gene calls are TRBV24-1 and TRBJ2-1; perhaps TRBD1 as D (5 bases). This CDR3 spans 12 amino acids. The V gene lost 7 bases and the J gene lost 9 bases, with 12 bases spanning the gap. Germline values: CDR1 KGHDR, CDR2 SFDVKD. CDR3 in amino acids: CATSHDSPEQFF. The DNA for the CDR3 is TGTGCCACCAGCCATGACAGCCCTGAGCAGTTCTTC.

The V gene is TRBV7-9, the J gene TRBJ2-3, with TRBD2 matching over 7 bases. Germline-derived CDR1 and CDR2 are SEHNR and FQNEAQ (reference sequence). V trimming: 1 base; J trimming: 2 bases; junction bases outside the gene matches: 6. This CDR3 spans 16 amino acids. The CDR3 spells CASSLGAGAPTDTQYF. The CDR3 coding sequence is TGTGCCAGCAGCTTAGGGGCGGGAGCTCCCACAGATACGCAGTATTTT.

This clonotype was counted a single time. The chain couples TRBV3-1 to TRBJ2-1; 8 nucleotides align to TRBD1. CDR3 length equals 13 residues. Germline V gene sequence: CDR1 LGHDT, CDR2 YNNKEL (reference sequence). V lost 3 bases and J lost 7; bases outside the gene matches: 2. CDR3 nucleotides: TGTGCCAGCAGCCATACAGGGGGGAATGAGCAGTTCTTC. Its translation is CASSHTGGNEQFF.

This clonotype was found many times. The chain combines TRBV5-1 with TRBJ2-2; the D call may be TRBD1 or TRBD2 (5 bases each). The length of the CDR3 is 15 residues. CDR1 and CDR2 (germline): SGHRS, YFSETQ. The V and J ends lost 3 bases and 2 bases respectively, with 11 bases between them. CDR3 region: CASSSTGANTGELFF. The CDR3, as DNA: TGCGCCAGCAGCTCGACCGGGGCTAACACCGGGGAGCTGTTTTTT.

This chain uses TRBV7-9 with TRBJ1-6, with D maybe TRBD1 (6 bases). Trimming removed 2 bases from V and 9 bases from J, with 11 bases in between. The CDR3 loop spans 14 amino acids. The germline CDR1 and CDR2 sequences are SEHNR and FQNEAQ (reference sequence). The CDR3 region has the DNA TGTGCCAGCAGCTTATTGGGGGCCGCTTCACCCCTCCACTTT. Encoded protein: CASSLLGAASPLHF.

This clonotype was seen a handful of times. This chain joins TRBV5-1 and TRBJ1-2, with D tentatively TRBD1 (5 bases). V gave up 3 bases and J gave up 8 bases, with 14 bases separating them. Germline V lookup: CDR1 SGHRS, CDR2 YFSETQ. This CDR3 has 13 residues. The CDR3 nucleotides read TGCGCCAGCAGCTGGGGGTTGTTTGACGGCTACACCTTC. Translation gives CASSWGLFDGYTF.

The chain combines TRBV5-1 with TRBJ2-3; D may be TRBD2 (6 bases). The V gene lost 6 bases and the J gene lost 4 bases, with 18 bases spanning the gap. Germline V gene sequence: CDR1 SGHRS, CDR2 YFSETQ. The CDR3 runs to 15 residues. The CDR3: CASTGTGLYPDTQYF. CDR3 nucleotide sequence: TGCGCCAGCACCGGCACGGGACTTTACCCAGATACGCAGTATTTT.

In DNA, the CDR3 is TGTGCCAGCAGTCGTCCCCCGCTAGCGGGAGCGTACGGGGAGCTGTTTTTT. Its protein is CASSRPPLAGAYGELFF. This chain links TRBV12-3 or TRBV12-4 with TRBJ2-2; TRBD2 agrees at 10 bases. CDR3 length: 17 residues. Trimming cost V 5 bases and J 7 bases; bases outside gene matches: 13.

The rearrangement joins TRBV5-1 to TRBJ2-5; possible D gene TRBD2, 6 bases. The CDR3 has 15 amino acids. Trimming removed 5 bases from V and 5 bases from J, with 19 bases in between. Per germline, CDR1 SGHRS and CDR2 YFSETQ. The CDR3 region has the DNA TGCGCCAGCAGGCGTGGAGGGCAGACTTTGGAGACCCAGTACTTC. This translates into CASRRGGQTLETQYF.